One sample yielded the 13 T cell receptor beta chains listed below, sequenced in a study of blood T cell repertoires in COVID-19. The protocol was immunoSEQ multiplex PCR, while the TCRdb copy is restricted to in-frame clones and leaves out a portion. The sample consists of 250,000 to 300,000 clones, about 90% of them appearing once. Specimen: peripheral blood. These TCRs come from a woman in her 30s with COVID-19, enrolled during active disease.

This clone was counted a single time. This CDR3 reads CASSYYSTGSSGNTIYF. The CDR3 DNA reads as TGTGCCAGCAGTTACTACAGCACAGGGAGCTCTGGAAACACCATATATTTT. The chain employs TRBV6-2 or TRBV6-3 and TRBJ1-3; TRBD1 might be the D (6 bases). The CDR3 has 17 residues. Between the trimmed V and J ends, which lost 1 base and 0 bases, there was a span of 13 bases. Germline CDR1 is MNHEY and CDR2 is SVGEGT.

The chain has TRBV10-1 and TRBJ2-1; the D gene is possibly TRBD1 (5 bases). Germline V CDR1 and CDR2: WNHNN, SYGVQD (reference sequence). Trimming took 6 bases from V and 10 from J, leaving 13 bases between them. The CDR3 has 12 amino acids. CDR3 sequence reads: CASSPGFGEQFF. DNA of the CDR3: TGCGCCAGCAGCCCAGGGTTCGGGGAGCAGTTCTTC.

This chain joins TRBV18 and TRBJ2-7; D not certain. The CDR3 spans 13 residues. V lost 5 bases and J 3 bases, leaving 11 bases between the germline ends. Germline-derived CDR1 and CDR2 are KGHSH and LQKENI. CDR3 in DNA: TGTGCCAGCTCATCATTACGCAGCTACGAGCAGTACTTC. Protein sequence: CASSSLRSYEQYF.

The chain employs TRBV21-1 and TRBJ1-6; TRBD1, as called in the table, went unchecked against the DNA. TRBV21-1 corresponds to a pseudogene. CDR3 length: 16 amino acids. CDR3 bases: TGTGCCAGCAGCAAGGGCAACAGGGGTAGTAATTCACCCCTCCACTTT. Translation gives CASSKGNRGSNSPLHF.

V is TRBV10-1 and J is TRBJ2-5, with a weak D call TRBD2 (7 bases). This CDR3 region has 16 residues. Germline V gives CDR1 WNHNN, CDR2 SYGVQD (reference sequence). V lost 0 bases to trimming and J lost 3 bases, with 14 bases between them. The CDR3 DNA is TGCGCCAGCAGTGAGTCAGCCGGGGGGCGAAAAGAGACCCAGTACTTC. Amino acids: CASSESAGGRKETQYF.

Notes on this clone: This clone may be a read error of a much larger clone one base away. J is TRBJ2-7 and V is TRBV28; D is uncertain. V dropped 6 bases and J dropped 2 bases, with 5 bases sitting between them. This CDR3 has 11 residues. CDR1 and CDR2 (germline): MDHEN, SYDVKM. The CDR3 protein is CASSYTYEQYF. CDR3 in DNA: TGTGCCAGCAGCTATACCTACGAGCAGTACTTC. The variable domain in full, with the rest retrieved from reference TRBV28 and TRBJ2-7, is DVKVTQSSRYLVKRTGEKVFLECVQDMDHENMFWYRQDPGLGLRLIYFSYDVKMKEKGDIPEGYSVSREKKERFSLILESASTNQTSMYLCASSYTYEQYFGPGTRLTVT.

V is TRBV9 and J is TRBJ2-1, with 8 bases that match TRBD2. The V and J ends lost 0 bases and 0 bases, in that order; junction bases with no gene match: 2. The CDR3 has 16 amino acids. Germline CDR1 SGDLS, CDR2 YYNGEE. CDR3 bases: TGTGCCAGCAGCGTAGAGGCGGGGGGCTCCTACAATGAGCAGTTCTTC. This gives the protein CASSVEAGGSYNEQFF.

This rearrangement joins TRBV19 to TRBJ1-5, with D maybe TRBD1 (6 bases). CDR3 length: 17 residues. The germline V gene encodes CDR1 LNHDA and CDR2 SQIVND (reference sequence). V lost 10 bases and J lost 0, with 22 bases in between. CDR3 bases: TGTGCCACCCGAACCCTACGAGGGGGGGATAGCAATCAGCCCCAGCATTTT. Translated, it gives CATRTLRGGDSNQPQHF.

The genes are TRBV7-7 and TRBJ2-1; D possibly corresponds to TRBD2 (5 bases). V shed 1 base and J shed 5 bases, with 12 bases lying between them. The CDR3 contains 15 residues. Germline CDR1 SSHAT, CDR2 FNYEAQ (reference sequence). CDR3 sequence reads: CASSLEASSNNEQFF. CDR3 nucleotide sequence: TGTGCCAGCAGCTTAGAGGCTAGCTCAAACAATGAGCAGTTCTTC.

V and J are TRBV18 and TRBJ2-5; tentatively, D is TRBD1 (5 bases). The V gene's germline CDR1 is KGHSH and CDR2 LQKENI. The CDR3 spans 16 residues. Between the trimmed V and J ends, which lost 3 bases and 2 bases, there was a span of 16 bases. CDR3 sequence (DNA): TGTGCCAGCTCACCGTACGCAAGGGGCCCTCAAGAGACCCAGTACTTC. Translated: CASSPYARGPQETQYF.

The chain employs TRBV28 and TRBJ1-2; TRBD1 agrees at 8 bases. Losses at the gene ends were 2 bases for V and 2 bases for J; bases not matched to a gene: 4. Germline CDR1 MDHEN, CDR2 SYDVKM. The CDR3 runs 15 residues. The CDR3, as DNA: TGTGCCAGCAGTTTACCCAGGACAGGGAACTATGGCTACACCTTC. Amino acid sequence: CASSLPRTGNYGYTF.

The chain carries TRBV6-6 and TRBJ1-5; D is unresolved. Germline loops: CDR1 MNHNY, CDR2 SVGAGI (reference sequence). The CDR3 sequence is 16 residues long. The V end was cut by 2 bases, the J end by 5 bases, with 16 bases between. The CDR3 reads CASSYLGSRRDQPQHF. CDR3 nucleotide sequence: TGTGCCAGCAGTTACCTTGGGAGTAGGAGGGATCAGCCCCAGCATTTT.

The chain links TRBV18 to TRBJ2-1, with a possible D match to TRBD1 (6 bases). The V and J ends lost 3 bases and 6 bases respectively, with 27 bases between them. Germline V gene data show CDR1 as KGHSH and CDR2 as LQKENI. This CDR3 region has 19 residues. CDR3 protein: CASSPKAHRVLAASNEQFF. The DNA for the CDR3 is TGTGCCAGCTCACCTAAAGCGCACAGGGTGCTCGCCGCTTCCAATGAGCAGTTCTTC.